This T cell receptor (beta chain) was captured by sequencing in a study of blood T cell repertoires in COVID-19. Study-level information: The origin of the acute and convalescent COVID-19 samples was the United States, Italy and Spain. Sources were T cells, B-cell-depleted T cells, or PBMCs; the material itself was cDNA or gDNA.

Germline CDR1 reads SEHNR; CDR2 reads FQNEAQ (reference sequence). The CDR3 is made up of 17 amino acids. The V gene lost 2 bases and the J gene lost 2 bases, with 19 bases spanning the gap. Authors' processing steps: Amplification of reference gene primers was used by the study to estimate nucleated cell counts. Clones were read by immunoSEQ multiplex PCR, and TCRdb kept only the in-frame ones, dropping some. The V and J calls and the clone size are those of that table, but D and trimming were determined from the DNA. The repertoire consists of about 78,000 clones, with around 87% occurring once and the leading ten covering 4.3%.

The V and J genes are TRBV7-9 and TRBJ2-7, with D possibly being TRBD2 (5 bases). This TCR came from a woman aged 80 or over with active or convalescent COVID-19. The sequencing sample was made of peripheral blood. The CDR3 spells CASSLKAATGMPYEQYF. The CDR3 DNA reads TGTGCCAGCAGCTTAAAAGCGGCAACGGGAATGCCCTACGAGCAGTACTTC. The whole variable domain, filled in from reference TRBV7-9 and TRBJ2-7, reads DTGVSQNPRHKITKRGQNVTFRCDPISEHNRLYWYRQTLGQGPEFLTYFQNEAQLEKSRLLSDRFSAERPKGSFSTLEIQRTEQGDSAMYLCASSLKAATGMPYEQYFGPGTRLTVT.